These 2 T cell receptor beta chains were sequenced from one sample in a study of blood T cell repertoires in COVID-19. Generated by immunoSEQ multiplex PCR, the TCRdb table keeps only in-frame clones and is missing some. The table includes a few hundred thousand clones, about 90% detected once. Material: PBMCs or T cells enriched from blood (not recorded which). The receptors originated from a woman in her 30s who had recovered from COVID-19.

This rearrangement joins TRBV4-3 to TRBJ1-6; 12 bases map to TRBD1. The CDR3 spans 17 residues. The V and J ends lost 0 bases and 8 bases, in that order; junction bases with no gene match: 5. Germline V CDR1 and CDR2: LGHNA, YSLEER. CDR3 nucleotide sequence: TGCGCCAGCAGCCAAGACCCCGGGACAGGGGGCGATTCACCCCTCCACTTT. As protein: CASSQDPGTGGDSPLHF.

The J gene is TRBJ1-1, the V gene TRBV28; the D gene is possibly TRBD1 (6 bases). This CDR3 comprises 19 residues. Trimming removed 3 bases at V and 0 bases at J, with 23 bases between. Germline CDR1 reads MDHEN; CDR2 reads SYDVKM. The CDR3 here is CASSFDLGGPTDMNTEAFF. For the CDR3, the DNA is TGTGCCAGCAGTTTCGATCTCGGGGGGCCCACCGACATGAACACTGAAGCTTTCTTT.